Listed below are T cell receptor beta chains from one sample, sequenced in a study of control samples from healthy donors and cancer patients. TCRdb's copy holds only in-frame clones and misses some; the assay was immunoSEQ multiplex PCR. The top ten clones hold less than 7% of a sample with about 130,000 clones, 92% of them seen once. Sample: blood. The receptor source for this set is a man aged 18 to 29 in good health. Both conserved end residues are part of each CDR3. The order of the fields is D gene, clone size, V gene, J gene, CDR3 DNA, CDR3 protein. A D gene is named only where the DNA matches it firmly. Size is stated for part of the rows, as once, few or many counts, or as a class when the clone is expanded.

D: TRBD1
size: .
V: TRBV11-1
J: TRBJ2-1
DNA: TGTGCCAGCAGCTTAGTCACCGTAGACAGGGGGAATGAGCAGTTCTTC
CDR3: CASSLVTVDRGNEQFF

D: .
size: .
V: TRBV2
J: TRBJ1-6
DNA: TGTGCCAGCAGTGAAGTCTATGATGGGGATAATTCACCCCTCCACTTT
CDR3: CASSEVYDGDNSPLHF

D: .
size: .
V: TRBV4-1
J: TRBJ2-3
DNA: TGCGCCAGCAGCCAAGGCCGACTACTTTCAAGCACAGATACGCAGTATTTT
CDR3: CASSQGRLLSSTDTQYF

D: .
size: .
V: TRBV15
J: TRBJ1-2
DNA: TGTGCCACCAGCAGAGAAGGCAGGTCTGACTATGGCTACACCTTC
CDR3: CATSREGRSDYGYTF

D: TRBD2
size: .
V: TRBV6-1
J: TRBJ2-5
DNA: TGTGCCAGCAGATCGGGACTAGCGTATGAGACCCAGTACTTC
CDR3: CASRSGLAYETQYF

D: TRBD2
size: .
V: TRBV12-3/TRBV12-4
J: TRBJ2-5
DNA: TGTGCCAGCAGTTACGAACCGGGACTAGAGTACTTC
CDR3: CASSYEPGLEYF

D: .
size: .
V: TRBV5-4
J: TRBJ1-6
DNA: TGTGCCAGCAGCTTGGGACAGCCCAATTCACCCCTCCACTTT
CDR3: CASSLGQPNSPLHF

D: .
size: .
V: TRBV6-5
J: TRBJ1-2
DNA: TGTGCCAGCAGTTCAATTACAGAAAACTATGGCTACACCTTC
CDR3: CASSSITENYGYTF

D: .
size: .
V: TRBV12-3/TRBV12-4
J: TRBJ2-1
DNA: TGTGCCAGCAGTCCATTAAGGAATGAGCAGTTCTTC
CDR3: CASSPLRNEQFF

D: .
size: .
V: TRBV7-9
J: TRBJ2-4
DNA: TGTGCCAGCAGCTTAGAACCCACGGGCAGGGACATTCAGTACTTC
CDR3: CASSLEPTGRDIQYF

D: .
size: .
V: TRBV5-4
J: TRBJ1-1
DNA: TGTGCCAGCAGCTTGGCCAGGGAGGACACTGAAGCTTTCTTT
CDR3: CASSLAREDTEAFF

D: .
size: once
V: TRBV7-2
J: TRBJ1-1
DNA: TGTGCCAGCAGCCTCGCAGGGGACTCTGAAGCTTTCTTT
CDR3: CASSLAGDSEAFF

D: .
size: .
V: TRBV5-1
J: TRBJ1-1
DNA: TGCGCCAGCAGCCTGGGTGGGAGGGCCACTGAAGCTTTCTTT
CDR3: CASSLGGRATEAFF

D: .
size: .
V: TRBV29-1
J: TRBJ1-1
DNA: TGCAGCGTTTTGGGTACTGAAGCTTTCTTT
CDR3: CSVLGTEAFF

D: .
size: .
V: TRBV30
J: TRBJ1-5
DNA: TGTGCCTGGAGTAGGACCGATCAGCCCCAGCATTTT
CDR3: CAWSRTDQPQHF

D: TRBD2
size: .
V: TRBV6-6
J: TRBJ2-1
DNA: TGTGCCAGCAGTTACTCGGGGGGGGTCGATGAGCAGTTCTTC
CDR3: CASSYSGGVDEQFF

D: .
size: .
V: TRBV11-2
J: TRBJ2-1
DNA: TGTGCCAGCAGCTCCCCGCGGGTTGACAATGAGCAGTTCTTC
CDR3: CASSSPRVDNEQFF

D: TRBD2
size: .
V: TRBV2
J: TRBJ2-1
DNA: TGTGCCAGCAGTGCGACTAGCGGGGGGGCCGTTCTCTCCGATGAGCAGTTCTTC
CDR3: CASSATSGGAVLSDEQFF

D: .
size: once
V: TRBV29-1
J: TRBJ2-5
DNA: TGCAGCGTTGCCCTCCAAGAGACCCAGTACTTC
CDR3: CSVALQETQYF

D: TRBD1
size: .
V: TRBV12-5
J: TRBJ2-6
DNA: TGTGCTAGTGGGCGAGGGACAGGGGGAGGCTCTGGGGCCAACGTCCTGACTTTC
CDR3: CASGRGTGGGSGANVLTF

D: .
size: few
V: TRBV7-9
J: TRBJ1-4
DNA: TGTGCCAGCAGGAAGCAAGATAATGAAAAACTGTTTTTT
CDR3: CASRKQDNEKLFF

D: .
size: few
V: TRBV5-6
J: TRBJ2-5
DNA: TGTGCCAGCAGCCCGAAGGACATTACCCAAGAGACCCAGTACTTC
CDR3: CASSPKDITQETQYF

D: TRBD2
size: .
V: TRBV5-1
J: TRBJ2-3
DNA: TGCGCCAGCAGCTTGAGGCTAGCGGGGGAGCCAGATACGCAGTATTTT
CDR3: CASSLRLAGEPDTQYF

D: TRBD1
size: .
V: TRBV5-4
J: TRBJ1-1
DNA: TGTGCCAGCAGCCCGAACCTGGGACAGGGAGAAGGCACTGAAGCTTTCTTT
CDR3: CASSPNLGQGEGTEAFF

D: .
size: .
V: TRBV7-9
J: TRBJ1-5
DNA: TGTGCCAGCAGCTTATACCGTCGGGGGAGCAATCAGCCCCAGCATTTT
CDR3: CASSLYRRGSNQPQHF

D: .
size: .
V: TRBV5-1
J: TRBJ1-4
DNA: TGCGCCAGCAGCTTGGACGCATCGTGGGAAAAACTGTTTTTT
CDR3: CASSLDASWEKLFF

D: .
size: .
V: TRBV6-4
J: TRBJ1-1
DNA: TGTGCCAGCAGTGATTCGGGACGGCTGAACACTGAAGCTTTCTTT
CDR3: CASSDSGRLNTEAFF

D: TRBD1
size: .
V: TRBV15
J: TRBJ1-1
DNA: TGTGCCACCAGCAGAAACCGGGACAGAGGTGAAGCTTTCTTT
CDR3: CATSRNRDRGEAFF

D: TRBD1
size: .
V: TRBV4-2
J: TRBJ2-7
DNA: TGTGCCAGCAGCCCCTCACCGGGGACAGGGATCTACGAGCAGTACTTC
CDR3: CASSPSPGTGIYEQYF

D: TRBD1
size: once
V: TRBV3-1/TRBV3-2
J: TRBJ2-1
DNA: TGTGCCAGCAGCCATTCAGGGGGTCAGCAGTTCTTC
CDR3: CASSHSGGQQFF

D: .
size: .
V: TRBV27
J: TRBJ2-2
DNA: TGTGCCAGCAGTTTTAGCGCCGGGGAGCTGTTTTTT
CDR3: CASSFSAGELFF

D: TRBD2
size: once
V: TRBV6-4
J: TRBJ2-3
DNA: TGTGCCAGCAGTGACTCGAGCGGGGCCCCAGATACGCAGTATTTT
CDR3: CASSDSSGAPDTQYF

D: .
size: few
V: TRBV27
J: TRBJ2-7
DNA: TGTGCCAGCAGTTCTCCGGTTCAGGGGCGAACCTACGAGCAGTACTTC
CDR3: CASSSPVQGRTYEQYF

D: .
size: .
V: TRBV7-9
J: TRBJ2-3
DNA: TGTGCCAGCAGCTCAAGAGGGGGGGCCCCAGATACGCAGTATTTT
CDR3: CASSSRGGAPDTQYF

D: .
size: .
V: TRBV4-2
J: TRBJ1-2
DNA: TGTGCCAGCAGCCAAGGGGGGCAGGGATATCGTGGCTACACCTTC
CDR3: CASSQGGQGYRGYTF

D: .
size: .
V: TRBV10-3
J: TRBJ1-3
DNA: TGTGCCATCAGCCAGGGTGGAAACACCATATATTTT
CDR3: CAISQGGNTIYF

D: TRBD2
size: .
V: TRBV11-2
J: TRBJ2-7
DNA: TGTGCCAGCAGCTTGAATTTAGTGGGGCGAGGGAGCGGGGGTTACGAGCAGTACTTC
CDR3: CASSLNLVGRGSGGYEQYF

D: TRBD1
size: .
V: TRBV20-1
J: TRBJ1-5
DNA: TGCAGTGCTAGTTTCAGGGGGCGCAATCAGCCCCAGCATTTT
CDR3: CSASFRGRNQPQHF

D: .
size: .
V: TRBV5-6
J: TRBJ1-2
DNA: TGTGCCAGCAGCGCGGCGGCAGGCTATGGCTACACCTTC
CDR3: CASSAAAGYGYTF

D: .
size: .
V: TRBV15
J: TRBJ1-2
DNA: TGTGCCACCAGCAGAGTGGGTACCTATGGCTACACCTTC
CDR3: CATSRVGTYGYTF

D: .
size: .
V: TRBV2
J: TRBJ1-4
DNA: TGTGCCAGCATGGGAGTCACAACGTTTAATGAAAAACTGTTTTTT
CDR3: CASMGVTTFNEKLFF